What follows are 17 T cell receptor beta chains derived from one specimen sequenced in a study of blood T cell repertoires in COVID-19. Clones were sequenced by immunoSEQ multiplex PCR, and TCRdb holds only the in-frame ones, with some missing. Counted here are approximately 50,000 clones, 70% to 85% occurring once; the ten biggest clones make up about 25%. The sequencing sample was made of peripheral blood. These receptors all come from a man aged 65-85 years with acute or convalescent COVID-19.

This clone has just one count. This chain connects TRBV5-1 to TRBJ2-1, with TRBD1 matching over 7 bases. The germline gives CDR1 SGHRS, CDR2 YFSETQ. Trimming at V came to 0 bases and at J to 0 bases, leaving 3 bases not matched to a gene. The CDR3 consists of 16 residues. CDR3 nucleotides: TGCGCCAGCAGCTTGGTCCAGGGGGACTCCTACAATGAGCAGTTCTTC. Its translation: CASSLVQGDSYNEQFF.

This chain links TRBV9 with TRBJ2-3, with 8 bases that match TRBD2. The CDR3 extends over 16 amino acids. J was trimmed by 4 bases and V by 4 bases; bases with no gene match: 11. Germline V gives CDR1 SGDLS, CDR2 YYNGEE. DNA of the CDR3: TGTGCCAGCAGCACCCGAGGGACTAGTAGCGCAGATACGCAGTATTTT. It encodes CASSTRGTSSADTQYF.

This rearrangement joins TRBV12-5 to TRBJ2-1, with TRBD2 matching over 7 bases. This CDR3 spans 15 amino acids. After removal of 5 bases from V and 3 bases from J, the junction contained 7 bases not matched to a gene. Germline V gives CDR1 LGHNT, CDR2 FRNRAP. CDR3 protein: CASGRREGGYNEQFF. The CDR3 nucleotides read TGTGCTAGTGGTCGGAGGGAGGGCGGCTACAATGAGCAGTTCTTC.

The chain has TRBV20-1 and TRBJ1-5; tentative D call: TRBD1 (6 bases). Looked up from germline, CDR1 is DFQATT and CDR2 is SNEGSKA (reference sequence). The CDR3 runs to 14 residues. V lost 3 bases and J lost 7, with 16 bases in between. This chain's CDR3 is CSASNNRAGQPQHF. CDR3 in DNA: TGCAGTGCTAGTAATAACAGGGCCGGGCAGCCCCAGCATTTT.

V usage is TRBV6-2 or TRBV6-3 and J usage is TRBJ1-4; 8 bases are shared with TRBD1. This CDR3 spans 16 amino acids. CDR1 is MNHEY, CDR2 SVGEGT, per germline. The trim removed 6 bases at V and 5 bases at J, leaving 11 bases unmatched. This CDR3 reads CASSLGQGNGNEKLFF. In nucleotides, the CDR3 is TGTGCCAGCAGCCTCGGACAGGGTAATGGAAATGAAAAACTGTTTTTT.

This chain connects TRBV7-2 to TRBJ2-2; 8 nucleotides align to TRBD2. Germline values: CDR1 SGHTA, CDR2 FQGNSA. With V trimmed by 8 bases and J by 3 bases, 11 bases remained unmatched. This CDR3 has 16 residues. The CDR3 nucleotides read TGTGCCAGCCGCCCCCCCAGCGGGAGATACACCGGGGAGCTGTTTTTT. It codes for CASRPPSGRYTGELFF. Supplemented by reference TRBV7-2 and TRBJ2-2, the full variable domain reads GAGVSQSPSNKVTEKGKDVELRCDPISGHTALYWYRQSLGQGLEFLIYFQGNSAPDKSGLPSDRFSAERTGGSVSTLTIQRTQQEDSAVYLCASRPPSGRYTGELFFGEGSRLTVL.

The gene calls are TRBV19 and TRBJ1-2; D may be TRBD1 (6 bases). Germline lookup yields CDR1 LNHDA and CDR2 SQIVND (reference sequence). Trimming cost V 4 bases and J 4 bases, with 16 bases left between them. This CDR3 comprises 15 residues. The CDR3 here is CASSTLTGGIYGYTF. The CDR3 nucleotides read TGTGCCAGTAGTACCCTGACAGGAGGAATCTATGGCTACACCTTC.

The gene calls are TRBV28 and TRBJ1-5; 10 bases are shared with TRBD1. V gave up 5 bases and J gave up 9 bases; unmatched junction bases: 10. The CDR3 is 15 amino acids. Germline V gives CDR1 MDHEN, CDR2 SYDVKM. The CDR3 nucleotides read TGTGCCAGCAGTGCCCCGGGACAGGGGAATTGGCCCCAGCATTTT. The encoded protein is CASSAPGQGNWPQHF.

The chain couples TRBV9 to TRBJ2-1, with a possible D match to TRBD1 (5 bases). Germline V gives CDR1 SGDLS, CDR2 YYNGEE. V lost 0 bases and J lost 0, with 10 bases in between. The CDR3 has 16 amino acids. The CDR3 loop is CASSVGRASSYNEQFF. The DNA for the CDR3 is TGTGCCAGCAGCGTAGGCAGGGCTAGCTCCTACAATGAGCAGTTCTTC.

The chain joins TRBV15 to TRBJ2-7; TRBD1 matches at 9 bases. This CDR3 comprises 14 residues. After removal of 1 base from V and 9 bases from J, the junction contained 7 bases not matched to a gene. CDR1 is LNHNV, CDR2 YYDKDF, per germline (reference sequence). The CDR3 region has the DNA TGTGCCACCAGCAGAGTCTCAGGGACAGGGTGGCAGTACTTC. Translation gives CATSRVSGTGWQYF.

This clone was seen a handful of times. The J gene is TRBJ1-3, the V gene TRBV12-3 or TRBV12-4; D gene unclear. Deletions cut 2 bases from V and 7 bases from J, with 6 bases between. The CDR3 runs to 12 residues. The CDR3 region has the DNA TGTGCCAGCAGTTTATCGGAGAACACCATATATTTT. It codes for CASSLSENTIYF.

The gene calls are TRBV27 and TRBJ2-3; 7 nucleotides match TRBD1. V lost 6 bases to trimming and J lost 3 bases; unmatched junction nucleotides: 3. Germline assignment: CDR1 MNHEY and CDR2 SMNVEV (reference sequence). The CDR3 consists of 13 residues. Written as DNA, the CDR3 is TGTGCCAGCAGCCAACAGGGGACAGATACGCAGTATTTT. It specifies CASSQQGTDTQYF.

The CDR3 sequence: CASSIDRESQPQHF. DNA for the CDR3: TGTGCCAGCAGCATTGACAGGGAAAGTCAGCCCCAGCATTTT. The rearrangement uses TRBV2 and TRBJ1-5; 7 bases agree with TRBD1. CDR1 and CDR2 (germline): SNHLY, FYNNEI. J was trimmed by 6 bases and V by 6 bases; bases with no gene match: 8. The CDR3 covers 14 residues.

The chain recombines TRBV7-3 with TRBJ2-1; no definite D call. This CDR3 comprises 13 residues. Germline-derived CDR1 and CDR2 are SGHTA and FQGTGA. Trimming cost V 1 base and J 4 bases, with 5 bases left between them. The CDR3 loop is CASSLNSYNEQFF. The CDR3 DNA reads TGTGCCAGCAGCTTAAACAGTTACAATGAGCAGTTCTTC.

V usage is TRBV6-5 and J usage is TRBJ1-4, with D possibly being TRBD1 (6 bases). V lost 5 bases to trimming and J lost 7 bases, with 14 bases between them. The CDR3 has 14 residues. Per the germline V gene, CDR1 is MNHEY and CDR2 is SVGAGI. The CDR3 region is CASSRDKKSEKLFF. The CDR3 DNA reads as TGTGCCAGCAGTAGGGACAAGAAGAGTGAAAAACTGTTTTTT.

J is TRBJ2-3 and V is TRBV9; 9 nucleotides agree with TRBD2. The V gene's germline CDR1 is SGDLS and CDR2 YYNGEE. The CDR3 spans 16 residues. Trimming at V came to 0 bases and at J to 5 bases, leaving 7 bases not matched to a gene. The CDR3 sequence: CASSVGAGGPLDTQYF. The CDR3 DNA reads TGTGCCAGCAGCGTAGGCGCGGGAGGGCCTTTAGATACGCAGTATTTT.

The chain joins TRBV2 to TRBJ1-1, with D unresolved. The V end lost 7 bases, the J end lost 4 bases, and 10 bases lay between the germline ends. Looked up from germline, CDR1 is SNHLY and CDR2 is FYNNEI. This CDR3 spans 12 amino acids. The CDR3 sequence: CASKPGGTEAFF. The CDR3 DNA is TGTGCCAGCAAACCGGGTGGCACTGAAGCTTTCTTT.